The 13 T cell receptor beta chains below come from one sample, sequenced in a study of Tregs in tolerant kidney transplant recipients. Profiling relied on immunoSEQ multiplex PCR, and the TCRdb table lists in-frame clones only, not all of them. The table lists 68,000 or so clones, around 84% of them singletons. Sequenced: CD4+ T cells from blood. The receptors come from a human donor in good health.

The chain joins TRBV7-2 to TRBJ2-4; 9 nucleotides agree with TRBD2. CDR3 length: 16 residues. The V and J ends lost 5 bases and 0 bases, in that order; junction bases with no gene match: 5. Per germline, CDR1 SGHTA and CDR2 FQGNSA. CDR3 nucleotide sequence: TGTGCCAGCAGCCAGAGCGGGAGGCGAGCCAAAAACATTCAGTACTTC. Translation: CASSQSGRRAKNIQYF.

The rearrangement links TRBV5-6 to TRBJ1-2; no clear D gene. Germline CDR1 reads SGHDT; CDR2 reads YYEEEE. The CDR3 is 14 amino acids. V was shortened by 2 bases and J by 3 bases, with 11 bases between the two germline ends. The CDR3 reads CASSLGQVYYGYTF. The CDR3 nucleotides read TGTGCCAGCAGCTTAGGGCAGGTGTACTATGGCTACACCTTC.

The genes are TRBV5-1 and TRBJ1-1; D might be TRBD1 (6 bases). CDR1 is SGHRS, CDR2 YFSETQ, per germline. The V gene lost 7 bases and the J gene lost 1 base, with 11 bases spanning the gap. CDR3 length: 13 residues. The CDR3 coding sequence is TGCGCCAGCGGAGGACAGACGAACACTGAAGCTTTCTTT. Protein sequence: CASGGQTNTEAFF.

This clone has only one observation. The CDR3 nucleotides read TGTGCCAGCAGCCCCTCCGAAGGAGTGATTTCCTACACCTTC. This codes for CASSPSEGVISYTF. The V gene is TRBV7-9, the J gene TRBJ1-2; the D is unclear. This CDR3 spans 14 amino acids. The germline V gene encodes CDR1 SEHNR and CDR2 FQNEAQ (reference sequence). V was shortened by 5 bases and J by 10 bases, with 20 bases between the two germline ends.

This chain joins TRBV29-1 and TRBJ2-5; D possibly uses TRBD1 or TRBD2 (6 bases each). V was pared by 6 bases and J by 5 bases, with 19 bases between. Germline CDR1 reads SQVTM; CDR2 reads ANQGSEA. The length of the CDR3 is 14 residues. For the CDR3, the DNA is TGCAGCGTCAAACCTGGCGGAGGGGGGGAGACCCAGTACTTC. Translating it yields CSVKPGGGGETQYF.

In DNA form, the CDR3 reads TGTGCCTGGAGTGTATGGACACCAGCAACTAATGAAAAACTGTTTTTT. As protein: CAWSVWTPATNEKLFF. This chain uses TRBV30 with TRBJ1-4; weak D call: TRBD1 (5 bases). The CDR3 has 16 amino acids. Trimming cost V 0 bases and J 0 bases, with 11 bases left between them. In germline, CDR1 is GTSNPN, CDR2 SVGIG (reference sequence).

This clone has only a few counts. V is TRBV7-9 and J is TRBJ2-7; D is possibly TRBD1 (5 bases). Germline V gene data show CDR1 as SEHNR and CDR2 as FQNEAQ (reference sequence). V was cut by 4 bases and J by 9 bases, with 13 bases left in between. The CDR3 extends over 12 amino acids. The CDR3 here is CASSSLRVRQYF. The CDR3 nucleotides are TGTGCCAGCAGCTCCCTCAGGGTTAGGCAGTACTTC.

This chain uses TRBV4-2 with TRBJ1-4; TRBD1 might be the D (5 bases). The CDR3 spans 15 residues. Deletions cut 1 base from V and 1 base from J, with 7 bases between. CDR1 and CDR2 (germline): LGHNA, YNFKEQ. For the CDR3, the DNA is TGTGCCAGCAGCCAAGGGGGGGGAACTAATGAAAAACTGTTTTTT. Its translation is CASSQGGGTNEKLFF.

This clone was observed once. The chain combines TRBV30 with TRBJ2-1, with 8 bases lining up with TRBD2. With 2 bases clipped from V and 0 bases from J, the junction kept 12 bases outside the gene matches. The CDR3 consists of 18 residues. Germline lookup yields CDR1 GTSNPN and CDR2 SVGIG (reference sequence). DNA of the CDR3: TGTGCCTGGAGTTTCTGGGGCGGGGGGCTGAGCTCCTACAATGAGCAGTTCTTC. Its translation is CAWSFWGGGLSSYNEQFF.

This chain uses TRBV11-2 with TRBJ1-1; D gene uncertain. The V gene's germline CDR1 is SGHAT and CDR2 FQNNGV. V lost 5 bases and J 5 bases, leaving 15 bases between the germline ends. The CDR3 totals 14 residues. The CDR3 region is CASSRSRGGTEAFF. For the CDR3, the DNA is TGTGCCAGCAGCCGCTCCCGGGGAGGTACTGAAGCTTTCTTT.

The V gene is TRBV25-1, the J gene TRBJ1-3; D is unresolved. CDR1 is MGHDK and CDR2 is SYGVNS in the germline V gene. Between the trimmed V and J ends, which lost 5 bases and 2 bases, there was a span of 10 bases. CDR3 length: 14 residues. DNA for the CDR3: TGTGCCAGCAGTCCCCCCGGTGCTGGAAACACCATATATTTT. Its protein product is CASSPPGAGNTIYF.

This chain uses TRBV11-3 with TRBJ2-1, with 13 nucleotides matching TRBD2. Looked up from germline, CDR1 is SGHNT and CDR2 is YENEEA. This CDR3 is 15 amino acids long. J gave up 6 bases and V 3 bases, and 2 bases lay outside the gene matches. CDR3 residues: CASSFGLAGANEQFF. The CDR3, as DNA: TGTGCCAGCAGCTTCGGACTAGCGGGAGCCAATGAGCAGTTCTTC.

Details on this clone: Relative to the germline gene, one junction end is altered; a read error may explain this. The rearrangement joins TRBV18 to TRBJ2-7, with a weak D call TRBD1 (5 bases). This CDR3 has 14 amino acids. Germline V gene lookup returns CDR1 KGHSH and CDR2 LQKENI. The CDR3 sequence: CAGLSQGDPTSRDF. The DNA of the CDR3 is TGTGCCGGATTATCGCAGGGCGATCCTACGAGCAGGGACTTC. Drawing the rest from reference TRBV18 and TRBJ2-7, the complete variable domain is NAGVMQNPRHLVRRRGQEARLRCSPMKGHSHVYWYRQLPEEGLKFMVYLQKENIIDESGMPKERFSAEFPKEGPSILRIQQVVRGDSAAYFCAGLSQGDPTSRDFGPGTRLTVT.